Presented here are 25 T cell receptor beta chains from one specimen sequenced in a study of shared clonotypes between healthy human individuals. TCRdb's table, derived via immunoSEQ multiplex PCR, lists solely in-frame clones and lacks some. The data show fewer than 400,000 clones, less than 85% seen once. Sequences were obtained from memory CD4+ T cells sorted from blood. The subset here: CD45RA-negative fraction. All receptors derive from a man aged 25 to 40 in good health.

This clone was counted ten times or more. The chain recombines TRBV14 with TRBJ1-4; D remains ambiguous. This CDR3 comprises 17 residues. Trimming took 0 bases from V and 0 from J, leaving 11 bases between them. In germline, CDR1 is SGHDN, CDR2 FVKESK. The chain's CDR3 is CASSQDFSETTNEKLFF. As DNA, the CDR3 is TGTGCCAGCAGCCAAGACTTCAGTGAGACAACTAATGAAAAACTGTTTTTT.

The chain couples TRBV9 to TRBJ1-2; D uncertain. Per germline, CDR1 SGDLS and CDR2 YYNGEE. V was cut by 5 bases and J by 2 bases, with 13 bases left in between. This CDR3 is 14 amino acids long. CDR3 in DNA: TGTGCCAGCAGATCCTCGGGGAGGAACTATGGCTACACCTTC. This translates into CASRSSGRNYGYTF. Combining the CDR3 with reference TRBV9 and TRBJ1-2 gives the whole variable domain DSGVTQTPKHLITATGQRVTLRCSPRSGDLSVYWYQQSLDQGLQFLIQYYNGEERAKGNILERFSAQQFPDLHSELNLSSLELGDSALYFCASRSSGRNYGYTFGSGTRLTVV.

The chain employs TRBV10-3 and TRBJ2-1, with a tentative D call TRBD2 (5 bases). The ends were cut back, 4 bases at V and 7 bases at J, with 17 bases in the middle. The CDR3 runs 15 residues. Germline assignment: CDR1 ENHRY and CDR2 SYGVKD. The CDR3 DNA reads as TGTGCCATCAGTGGATCGAGGGTCGGCCAGAATGAGCAGTTCTTC. Amino acids: CAISGSRVGQNEQFF.

This rearrangement joins TRBV11-3 to TRBJ2-1; tentative D call: TRBD1 (6 bases). V was trimmed by 4 bases and J by 0 bases, leaving 10 bases between them. Per germline, CDR1 SGHNT and CDR2 YENEEA. CDR3 length: 15 amino acids. The CDR3 protein is CASSSGQSSYNEQFF. DNA for the CDR3: TGTGCCAGCAGCTCCGGACAGAGCTCCTACAATGAGCAGTTCTTC.

The chain links TRBV10-3 to TRBJ2-5, with 9 bases identical to TRBD2. This CDR3 region has 14 residues. Germline trimming cut 4 bases from V and 4 bases from J; bases unmatched to any gene: 4. The germline gives CDR1 ENHRY, CDR2 SYGVKD. The CDR3 DNA follows: TGTGCCATCAGTGGGGGGACTAGCAGAGAGACCCAGTACTTC. This encodes CAISGGTSRETQYF.

This chain joins TRBV5-4 and TRBJ1-2; 9 bases map to TRBD1. Germline-derived CDR1 and CDR2 are SGHNT and YYREEE (reference sequence). The CDR3 covers 14 residues. V gave up 0 bases and J gave up 5 bases; unmatched junction bases: 2. CDR3 DNA: TGTGCCAGCAGCTTGGTGGGGACAGGGTATGGCTACACCTTC. Translated: CASSLVGTGYGYTF.

The V call is TRBV5-4, the J call TRBJ2-5; perhaps D is TRBD1 or TRBD2 (7 bases each). The germline gives CDR1 SGHNT, CDR2 YYREEE (reference sequence). Deletions cut 0 bases from V and 2 bases from J, with 11 bases between. The CDR3 has 15 residues. CDR3 nucleotide sequence: TGTGCCAGCAGCTTGGACAGGGGAGGGCAAGAGACCCAGTACTTC. Translating it yields CASSLDRGGQETQYF. Combining the CDR3 with reference TRBV5-4 and TRBJ2-5 gives the whole variable domain ETGVTQSPTHLIKTRGQQVTLRCSSQSGHNTVSWYQQALGQGPQFIFQYYREEENGRGNFPPRFSGLQFPNYSSELNVNALELDDSALYLCASSLDRGGQETQYFGPGTRLLVL.

DNA of the CDR3: TGTGCCAGCAGCTCATTAGCGGGAGGGGAGCTGTTTTTT. It is translated as CASSSLAGGELFF. This chain uses TRBV7-2 with TRBJ2-2, with 8 bases identical to TRBD2. Looked up from germline, CDR1 is SGHTA and CDR2 is FQGNSA. With V trimmed by 4 bases and J by 8 bases, 3 bases remained unmatched. The CDR3 loop spans 13 amino acids.

The chain couples TRBV30 to TRBJ1-2; D call uncertain. The V and J ends lost 0 bases and 3 bases respectively, with 8 bases between them. The CDR3 is 13 amino acids. CDR1 is GTSNPN, CDR2 SVGIG, per germline (reference sequence). The CDR3 region is CAWSVRADYGYTF. In DNA form, the CDR3 reads TGTGCCTGGAGTGTACGTGCGGACTATGGCTACACCTTC.

This clone was observed a handful of times. The CDR3 sequence: CASSGEGYGYTF. The CDR3 nucleotides are TGCGCCAGCAGCGGGGAGGGCTATGGCTACACCTTC. This chain links TRBV5-1 with TRBJ1-2, with D uncertain. CDR1 is SGHRS, CDR2 YFSETQ, per germline. CDR3 length: 12 residues. V was cut by 4 bases and J by 4 bases, with 8 bases left in between.

The genes are TRBV7-2 and TRBJ2-3; D ambiguous. CDR1 is SGHTA, CDR2 FQGNSA, per germline. This CDR3 has 14 amino acids. Trimming pared 3 bases from V and 5 bases from J, leaving 12 bases between. CDR3 bases: TGTGCCAGCAGCTTTGATGTAGGGCAAGATACGCAGTATTTT. Amino acids: CASSFDVGQDTQYF.

The table lists this clone with a few counts. The CDR3: CASSEQEGSVIVRNTIYF. CDR3 DNA sequence: TGTGCCAGCAGCGAACAGGAGGGATCGGTAATTGTGAGAAACACCATATATTTT. The V and J genes are TRBV9 and TRBJ1-3, with D possibly TRBD1 on 5 matching bases. The CDR3 covers 18 residues. Trimming left V 3 bases short and J 5 bases short, with 24 bases between. Germline V gives CDR1 SGDLS, CDR2 YYNGEE.

This clone was seen at least ten times. The CDR3 sequence is CASSVIVGNTEAFF. The CDR3 DNA is TGTGCCAGCAGCGTTATAGTAGGGAACACTGAAGCTTTCTTT. This chain uses TRBV11-2 with TRBJ1-1; unclear D gene. Germline V gives CDR1 SGHAT, CDR2 FQNNGV. Trimming pared 5 bases from V and 1 base from J, leaving 11 bases between. The CDR3 contains 14 residues. Full variable domain (remainder filled in from reference TRBV11-2 and TRBJ1-1): EAGVAQSPRYKIIEKRQSVAFWCNPISGHATLYWYQQILGQGPKLLIQFQNNGVVDDSQLPKDRFSAERLKGVDSTLKIQPAKLEDSAVYLCASSVIVGNTEAFFGQGTRLTVV.

This chain connects TRBV19 to TRBJ1-5; TRBD1 aligns across 8 bases. The junction had 7 bases not matched to a gene; V was cut back by 5 bases and J by 7 bases. The V gene's germline CDR1 is LNHDA and CDR2 SQIVND (reference sequence). This CDR3 spans 14 amino acids. CDR3 nucleotide sequence: TGTGCCAGTAGTGCCCTACAGGGGGACCAGCCCCAGCATTTT. Amino acid sequence: CASSALQGDQPQHF.

The chain joins TRBV2 to TRBJ1-1; weak D call: TRBD1 (6 bases). Trimming stripped 2 bases from V and 2 bases from J, with 18 bases between. This CDR3 has 17 residues. The germline V gene encodes CDR1 SNHLY and CDR2 FYNNEI. CDR3 residues: CASSEKGGPWGNTEAFF. Written as DNA, the CDR3 is TGTGCCAGCAGTGAAAAGGGGGGCCCATGGGGCAACACTGAAGCTTTCTTT. Together with reference TRBV2 and TRBJ1-1, the CDR3 gives the full variable domain: EPEVTQTPSHQVTQMGQEVILRCVPISNHLYFYWYRQILGQKVEFLVSFYNNEISEKSEIFDDQFSVERPDGSNFTLKIRSTKLEDSAMYFCASSEKGGPWGNTEAFFGQGTRLTVV.

As to this clone: This same CDR3 is encoded by further DNA sequences in the sample. J is TRBJ2-3 and V is TRBV5-1; D gene ambiguous. CDR1 is SGHRS, CDR2 YFSETQ, per germline. Trimming took off 0 bases at V and 6 bases at J, with 2 bases between the two ends. CDR3 length: 11 residues. In nucleotides, the CDR3 is TGCGCCAGCAGCTTGGCTGATACGCAGTATTTT. The encoded protein is CASSLADTQYF.

The chain employs TRBV5-6 and TRBJ2-3, with D unresolved. The CDR3 is 12 amino acids. V was trimmed by 0 bases and J by 5 bases, leaving 4 bases between them. Germline V gives CDR1 SGHDT, CDR2 YYEEEE. The CDR3 region is CASSLAEDTQYF. As DNA, the CDR3 is TGTGCCAGCAGCTTGGCCGAAGATACGCAGTATTTT.

This chain links TRBV30 with TRBJ1-5; D remains ambiguous. From germline, CDR1 is GTSNPN and CDR2 SVGIG (reference sequence). The length of the CDR3 is 13 residues. V gave up 0 bases and J gave up 1 base, with 4 bases separating them. CDR3 DNA sequence: TGTGCCTGGAGTGTGAACAGCAATCAGCCCCAGCATTTT. It is translated as CAWSVNSNQPQHF. The variable domain in full, with the rest retrieved from reference TRBV30 and TRBJ1-5, is SQTIHQWPATLVQPVGSPLSLECTVEGTSNPNLYWYRQAAGRGLQLLFYSVGIGQISSEVPQNLSASRPQDRQFILSSKKLLLSDSGFYLCAWSVNSNQPQHFGDGTRLSIL.

The V gene is TRBV7-3, the J gene TRBJ2-1, with D maybe TRBD2 (6 bases). CDR3 size: 16 residues. Germline assignment: CDR1 SGHTA and CDR2 FQGTGA. Deletions cut 2 bases from V and 7 bases from J, with 18 bases between. CDR3 in amino acids: CASSLGLSRGLNEQFF. CDR3 DNA: TGTGCCAGCAGCTTAGGTCTCTCGCGGGGTCTGAATGAGCAGTTCTTC.

The V and J genes are TRBV9 and TRBJ2-5, with 8 bases matching TRBD2. Unmatched junction bases numbered 8, after V lost 0 bases and J lost 4 bases. This CDR3 has 16 residues. Germline V gene lookup returns CDR1 SGDLS and CDR2 YYNGEE. The CDR3 is CASSVGPTGGGETQYF. Here the CDR3 DNA reads TGTGCCAGCAGCGTAGGACCCACGGGAGGGGGAGAGACCCAGTACTTC.

The chain links TRBV7-2 to TRBJ2-7; 7 nucleotides line up with TRBD1. V shed 6 bases and J 0 bases; nucleotides not matched to a gene: 5. This CDR3 spans 14 amino acids. Germline CDR1 and CDR2: SGHTA and FQGNSA. The CDR3, as DNA: TGTGCCAGCAGGATTTCAGGGGGCTCCTACGAGCAGTACTTC. Protein sequence: CASRISGGSYEQYF. Based on the CDR3 plus reference TRBV7-2 and TRBJ2-7, the full variable domain is GAGVSQSPSNKVTEKGKDVELRCDPISGHTALYWYRQSLGQGLEFLIYFQGNSAPDKSGLPSDRFSAERTGGSVSTLTIQRTQQEDSAVYLCASRISGGSYEQYFGPGTRLTVT.

The chain employs TRBV10-1 and TRBJ2-1; TRBD2 matches 13 bases. The V segment lost 5 bases and the J segment 0 bases; nucleotides outside the gene matches: 13. CDR1 is WNHNN, CDR2 SYGVQD, per germline (reference sequence). The CDR3 has 20 residues. The CDR3 reads CASSLPRTSGGPSSYNEQFF. Written as DNA, the CDR3 is TGCGCCAGCAGTCTCCCGAGGACTAGCGGGGGTCCAAGCTCCTACAATGAGCAGTTCTTC.

This clone was found a few times. This sequence joins TRBV5-4 and TRBJ2-2, with 11 bases identical to TRBD2. V was pared by 4 bases and J by 2 bases, with 4 bases of the junction left unmatched. The CDR3 totals 16 residues. Germline loops: CDR1 SGHNT, CDR2 YYREEE (reference sequence). The CDR3 coding sequence is TGTGCCAGCAGCCGTAGACTAGCGGGAAACACCGGGGAGCTGTTTTTT. It is translated as CASSRRLAGNTGELFF.

This clone was detected only a few times. The chain links TRBV5-1 to TRBJ2-6, with 9 bases fitting TRBD2. This CDR3 has 18 amino acids. V was pared by 0 bases and J by 3 bases, with 7 bases of the junction left unmatched. Germline V gives CDR1 SGHRS, CDR2 YFSETQ. Here the CDR3 DNA reads TGCGCCAGCAGCTTGGTTCGCGGGAGGGCAAGTGGGGCCAACGTCCTGACTTTC. Its translation: CASSLVRGRASGANVLTF.

This chain links TRBV5-4 with TRBJ2-3, with D perhaps TRBD2 (5 bases). From germline, CDR1 is SGHNT and CDR2 YYREEE (reference sequence). Trimming stripped 0 bases from V and 0 bases from J, with 11 bases between. The CDR3 runs to 16 residues. The CDR3 DNA reads as TGTGCCAGCAGCTTGGAGTGGGAGACCAGCACAGATACGCAGTATTTT. Translated: CASSLEWETSTDTQYF.